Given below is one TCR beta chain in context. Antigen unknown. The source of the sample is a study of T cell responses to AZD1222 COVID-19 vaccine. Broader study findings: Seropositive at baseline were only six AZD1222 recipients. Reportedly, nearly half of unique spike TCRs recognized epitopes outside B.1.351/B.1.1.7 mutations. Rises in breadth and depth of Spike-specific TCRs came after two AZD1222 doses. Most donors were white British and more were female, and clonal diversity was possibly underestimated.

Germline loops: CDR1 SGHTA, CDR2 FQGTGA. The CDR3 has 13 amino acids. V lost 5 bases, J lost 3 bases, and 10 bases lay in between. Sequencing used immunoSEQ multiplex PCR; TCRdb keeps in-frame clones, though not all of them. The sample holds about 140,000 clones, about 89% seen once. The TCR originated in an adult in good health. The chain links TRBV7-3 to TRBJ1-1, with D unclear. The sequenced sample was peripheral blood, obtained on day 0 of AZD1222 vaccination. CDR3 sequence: CASSPYKDTEAFF. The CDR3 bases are TGTGCCAGCAGCCCCTACAAAGACACTGAAGCTTTCTTT.